These 16 T cell receptor beta chains share one sample of origin, sequenced in a study of blood T cell repertoires in COVID-19. Assay: immunoSEQ multiplex PCR; the TCRdb copy retains only in-frame clones and omits some. The profile covers over 350,000 clones, with just under 90% appearing a single time and approximately 10% taken by the ten largest. The sequenced sample was PBMCs or T cells enriched from blood (not recorded which). The receptors here all came from a woman between 45 and 65 years old who had recovered from COVID-19.

This clone was picked up many times. The V and J genes are TRBV28 and TRBJ1-1; D ambiguous. Germline V gene lookup returns CDR1 MDHEN and CDR2 SYDVKM. The CDR3 extends over 13 amino acids. V was shortened by 4 bases and J by 1 base, with 7 bases between the two germline ends. The CDR3 DNA sequence: TGTGCCAGCAGTTGGGCAGCGAACACTGAAGCTTTCTTT. Translating gives CASSWAANTEAFF.

The rearrangement joins TRBV5-1 to TRBJ2-7; possible D gene TRBD1, 5 bases. The V end lost 4 bases, the J end lost 2 bases, and 13 bases lay between the germline ends. CDR3 length: 14 amino acids. Germline CDR1 reads SGHRS; CDR2 reads YFSETQ. CDR3 DNA sequence: TGCGCCAGCAGCCCCGACAGCACCACCTACGAGCAGTACTTC. It translates to CASSPDSTTYEQYF.

The rearrangement links TRBV3-1 (or the pseudogene TRBV3-2) to TRBJ1-2, with unresolved D. Germline V gives CDR1 LGHDT, CDR2 YNNKEL (reference sequence). There are 13 residues in the CDR3. Trimming took 0 bases from V and 4 from J, leaving 6 bases between them. The CDR3 nucleotides read TGTGCCAGCAGCCAAGATACCGGCTATGGCTACACCTTC. This translates into CASSQDTGYGYTF.

The chain uses TRBV3-1 (or the pseudogene TRBV3-2) and TRBJ2-1; 7 nucleotides match TRBD2. The CDR3 runs 17 residues. Germline CDR1 LGHDT, CDR2 YNNKEL (reference sequence). The trim removed 3 bases at V and 9 bases at J, leaving 17 bases unmatched. The CDR3 spells CASSQRGPRRGNGEQFF. The CDR3 DNA follows: TGTGCCAGCAGCCAGAGAGGACCCCGGCGGGGGAACGGTGAGCAGTTCTTC.

The chain uses TRBV28 and TRBJ1-1; 9 bases map to TRBD1. Germline V gene data show CDR1 as MDHEN and CDR2 as SYDVKM. The CDR3 spans 15 residues. V was pared by 3 bases and J by 1 base, with 3 bases of the junction left unmatched. CDR3 sequence (DNA): TGTGCCAGCAGTTTTACAGGGGGCGCGAACACTGAAGCTTTCTTT. Its translation is CASSFTGGANTEAFF.

The chain employs TRBV5-4 and TRBJ1-2; D may be TRBD1 (6 bases). CDR3 size: 14 residues. Trimming stripped 4 bases from V and 7 bases from J, with 17 bases between. From germline, CDR1 is SGHNT and CDR2 YYREEE (reference sequence). CDR3 in DNA: TGTGCCAGCAGCGGAACAGGGAGCGAGAGTGGCTACACCTTC. Translated: CASSGTGSESGYTF. Variable domain in full (rest from reference TRBV5-4 and TRBJ1-2): ETGVTQSPTHLIKTRGQQVTLRCSSQSGHNTVSWYQQALGQGPQFIFQYYREEENGRGNFPPRFSGLQFPNYSSELNVNALELDDSALYLCASSGTGSESGYTFGSGTRLTVV.

The rearrangement links TRBV5-6 to TRBJ1-6; tentatively, D is TRBD1 (6 bases). The V gene lost 4 bases and the J gene lost 5 bases, with 16 bases spanning the gap. CDR1 is SGHDT and CDR2 is YYEEEE in the germline V gene. This CDR3 spans 16 amino acids. The CDR3, as DNA: TGTGCCAGCAGCCTGTGGGACATCTGGAATAATTCACCCCTCCACTTT. Translation gives CASSLWDIWNNSPLHF.

The rearrangement joins TRBV29-1 to TRBJ1-2, with D maybe TRBD1 (5 bases). The CDR3 is 13 amino acids. Germline V CDR1 and CDR2: SQVTM, ANQGSEA. With 4 bases removed from V and 0 bases from J, the gap between germline ends came to 9 bases. Here the CDR3 reads CSVGQTANYGYTF. CDR3 DNA: TGCAGCGTTGGACAGACCGCTAACTATGGCTACACCTTC.

J is TRBJ2-1 and V is TRBV15; 7 positions agree with TRBD2. Germline values: CDR1 LNHNV, CDR2 YYDKDF (reference sequence). With 0 bases clipped from V and 3 bases from J, the junction kept 14 bases outside the gene matches. This CDR3 comprises 19 residues. This CDR3 reads CATSRELGTTAGNYNEQFF. The CDR3 DNA reads TGTGCCACCAGCAGAGAGCTGGGGACGACAGCGGGGAACTACAATGAGCAGTTCTTC.

The CDR3 loop is CASSPRRASNYGYTF. The CDR3 nucleotides read TGTGCCAGCAGTCCGAGGCGGGCTTCTAACTATGGCTACACCTTC. The V call is TRBV27, the J call TRBJ1-2; D gene ambiguous. Trimming took 5 bases from V and 0 from J, leaving 13 bases between them. Germline-derived CDR1 and CDR2 are MNHEY and SMNVEV (reference sequence). CDR3 length equals 15 residues.

The V gene is TRBV6-5, the J gene TRBJ1-1, with 8 positions matching TRBD1. V dropped 5 bases and J dropped 5; count of bases not matched to a gene: 7. The V gene's germline CDR1 is MNHEY and CDR2 SVGAGI. The CDR3 extends over 14 amino acids. The CDR3 region has the DNA TGTGCCAGCAGTCTATATACAGGGGGGACTGAAGCTTTCTTT. Its translation is CASSLYTGGTEAFF.

The chain uses TRBV6-2 or TRBV6-3 and TRBJ1-4, with 7 bases matching TRBD1. Germline CDR1 MNHEY, CDR2 SVGEGT. Trimming removed 4 bases from V and 0 bases from J; junction bases left unmatched: 11. The CDR3 has 18 amino acids. CDR3 sequence reads: CASSSYPIQGPTNEKLFF. The CDR3 region has the DNA TGTGCCAGCAGTTCCTACCCCATACAGGGGCCAACTAATGAAAAACTGTTTTTT.

The V gene is TRBV7-9, the J gene TRBJ1-2; D might be TRBD1 (6 bases). There are 14 residues in the CDR3. V lost 3 bases to trimming and J lost 8 bases, with 16 bases between them. Germline lookup yields CDR1 SEHNR and CDR2 FQNEAQ (reference sequence). This CDR3 reads CASSFAGNRDGYTF. Here the CDR3 DNA reads TGTGCCAGCAGCTTCGCCGGGAACAGGGACGGCTACACCTTC.

The chain is built from TRBV21-1 and TRBJ1-2; the DNA was not compared with TRBD1, the D call given in the table. TRBV21-1 is a listed pseudogene. The CDR3 sequence is 16 residues long. CDR3 region: CASSKADRGRYYGYTF. The CDR3 DNA sequence: TGTGCCAGCAGCAAAGCCGACAGGGGGCGTTATTATGGCTACACCTTC.

As for this clone: A junction end diverges from the germline sequence, so it may reflect a read error. The V call is TRBV7-7, the J call TRBJ2-2; maybe TRBD1 (6 bases). From germline, CDR1 is SSHAT and CDR2 FNYEAQ (reference sequence). The CDR3 totals 14 residues. The CDR3 DNA sequence: TGTGCTAGCAGCTTAGAACAGGGCAACGGGGAGCTGTTTTTT. It is translated as CASSLEQGNGELFF.

The V call is TRBV5-5, the J call TRBJ2-1, with D hard to call. The CDR3 is 15 residues long. Between the trimmed V and J ends, which lost 0 bases and 4 bases, there was a span of 11 bases. Germline V gene lookup returns CDR1 SGHKS and CDR2 YYEKEE (reference sequence). CDR3 region: CASSLALGRYNEQFF. CDR3 DNA: TGTGCCAGCAGCTTGGCTCTTGGCAGGTACAATGAGCAGTTCTTC. The whole variable domain, remainder taken from reference TRBV5-5 and TRBJ2-1, is DAGVTQSPTHLIKTRGQQVTLRCSPISGHKSVSWYQQVLGQGPQFIFQYYEKEERGRGNFPDRFSARQFPNYSSELNVNALLLGDSALYLCASSLALGRYNEQFFGPGTRLTVL.